One sample yielded the 3 T cell receptor beta chains listed below, sequenced in a study of vaccination effects on CD4 cells after COVID-19. Their specific antigens are unknown. Assay: immunoSEQ multiplex PCR; the TCRdb copy retains only in-frame clones and omits some. The table records tens of thousands of clones, over 60% of them present only once. Viral peptide pools were used in the ViraFEST assay to expand antigen-specific CD4+ T cells, and sequencing came afterward. The culture ran for nine to ten days, and then CD4+ T cells were isolated. Nucleocapsid antibodies stayed negative before and after vaccination, showing no earlier SARS-CoV-2 infection. The input for sequencing was CD4+ T cells from PBMCs cultured with HCoV-NL63 spike peptides, taken before COVID-19 vaccination. The source is a human donor who received a COVID-19 vaccine.

This sequence joins TRBV6-4 and TRBJ2-1; 8 bases are a match to TRBD1. Germline V gene data show CDR1 as MRHNA and CDR2 as SNTAGT. The CDR3 sequence is 14 residues long. The junction had 5 bases not matched to a gene; V was cut back by 5 bases and J by 5 bases. The CDR3 DNA is TGTGCCAGCAGTCAGGACAGGGAAAACAATGAGCAGTTCTTC. Protein product: CASSQDRENNEQFF.

V usage is TRBV7-9 and J usage is TRBJ2-1, with 7 bases identical to TRBD1. Germline values: CDR1 SEHNR, CDR2 FQNEAQ (reference sequence). The CDR3 length is 18 residues. V dropped 5 bases and J dropped 1; count of bases not matched to a gene: 14. Here the CDR3 DNA reads TGTGCCAGCAGCCCTAAAGGGGGCCCGGGTAGGTCCTACAATGAGCAGTTCTTC. Encoded protein: CASSPKGGPGRSYNEQFF. The variable domain in full, with the rest retrieved from reference TRBV7-9 and TRBJ2-1, is DTGVSQNPRHKITKRGQNVTFRCDPISEHNRLYWYRQTLGQGPEFLTYFQNEAQLEKSRLLSDRFSAERPKGSFSTLEIQRTEQGDSAMYLCASSPKGGPGRSYNEQFFGPGTRLTVL.

The V gene is TRBV24-1, the J gene TRBJ2-1; a weak D match, TRBD1 (5 bases). Per germline, CDR1 KGHDR and CDR2 SFDVKD. The CDR3 spans 15 residues. The ends were cut back, 2 bases at V and 5 bases at J, with 12 bases in the middle. In DNA, the CDR3 is TGTGCCACCAGTGATTCGCAGGGTTTGAACAATGAGCAGTTCTTC. The encoded protein is CATSDSQGLNNEQFF.